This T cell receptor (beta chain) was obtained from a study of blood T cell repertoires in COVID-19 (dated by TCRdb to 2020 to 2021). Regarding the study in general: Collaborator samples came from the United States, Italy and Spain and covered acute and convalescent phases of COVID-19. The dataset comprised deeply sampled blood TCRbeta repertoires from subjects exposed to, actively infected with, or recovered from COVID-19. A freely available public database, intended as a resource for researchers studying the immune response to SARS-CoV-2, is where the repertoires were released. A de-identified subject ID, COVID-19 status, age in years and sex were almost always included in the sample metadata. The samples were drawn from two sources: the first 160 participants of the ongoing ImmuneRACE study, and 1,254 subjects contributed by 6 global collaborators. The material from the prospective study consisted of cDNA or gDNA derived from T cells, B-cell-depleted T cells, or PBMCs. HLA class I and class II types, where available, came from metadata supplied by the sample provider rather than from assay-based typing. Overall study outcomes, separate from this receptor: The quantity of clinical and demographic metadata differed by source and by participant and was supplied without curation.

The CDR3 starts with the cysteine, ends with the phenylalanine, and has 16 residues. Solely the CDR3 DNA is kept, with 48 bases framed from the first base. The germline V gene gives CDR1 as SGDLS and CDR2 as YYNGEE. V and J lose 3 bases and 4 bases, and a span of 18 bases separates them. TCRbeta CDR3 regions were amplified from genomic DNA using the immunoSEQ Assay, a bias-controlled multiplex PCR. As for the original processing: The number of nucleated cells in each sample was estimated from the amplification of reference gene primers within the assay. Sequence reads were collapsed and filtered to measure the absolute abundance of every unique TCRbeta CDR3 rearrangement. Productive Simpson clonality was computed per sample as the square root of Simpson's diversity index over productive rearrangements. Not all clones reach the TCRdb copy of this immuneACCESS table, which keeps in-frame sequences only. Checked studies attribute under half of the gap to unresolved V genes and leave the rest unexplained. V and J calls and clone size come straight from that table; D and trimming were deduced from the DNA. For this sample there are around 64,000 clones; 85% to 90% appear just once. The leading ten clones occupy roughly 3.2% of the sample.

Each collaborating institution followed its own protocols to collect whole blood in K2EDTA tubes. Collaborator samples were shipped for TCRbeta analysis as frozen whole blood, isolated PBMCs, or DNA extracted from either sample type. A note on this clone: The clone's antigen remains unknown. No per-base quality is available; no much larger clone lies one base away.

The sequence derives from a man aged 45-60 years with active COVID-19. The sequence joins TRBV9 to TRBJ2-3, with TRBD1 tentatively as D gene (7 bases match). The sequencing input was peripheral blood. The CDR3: CASSAAEGAPPDTQYF. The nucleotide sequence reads TGTGCCAGCAGCGCGGCGGAGGGGGCGCCCCCAGATACGCAGTATTTT.